This T cell receptor beta chain was recorded in a study of T cell responses to AZD1222 COVID-19 vaccine. Study findings and constraints: The span of vaccine-associated CD4 TCRs extended across spike, with dominance at 160-218 and 743-854.

Sequenced by immunoSEQ multiplex PCR; TCRdb stores in-frame clones only, minus some. The sample shows tens of thousands of clones, more than 75% of them seen only once. Concerning this clone itself: The antigen is undetermined.

The CDR3 has 18 residues. V dropped 0 bases and J dropped 0 bases, with 15 bases sitting between them. CDR1 LGHNA and CDR2 YSLEER come from the germline V gene. This sequence originates from an adult who received the AZD1222 COVID-19 vaccine. Sequences were derived from peripheral blood, sampled 28 days after the second AZD1222 dose. The V and J genes are TRBV4-3 and TRBJ1-5; TRBD1 is a possible D gene (6 bases). Written as DNA, the CDR3 is TGCGCCAGCAGCCAAGAAGCCGGGACACTCTTTAGCAATCAGCCCCAGCATTTT. This sequence encodes CASSQEAGTLFSNQPQHF.